This entry concerns a single T cell receptor (beta chain). No antigen is known for it. This record belongs to a study of beta chain features in type 1 diabetes. The CDR3 is made up of 12 amino acids. Germline V lookup: CDR1 MNHEY, CDR2 SMNVEV (reference sequence). Trimming stripped 5 bases from V and 0 bases from J, with 4 bases between. TCRB transcripts that were expressed got sequenced, as all of the isolated RNA had been reverse transcribed. Sequencing was performed with immunoSEQ multiplex PCR; in TCRdb, only in-frame clones are kept and a portion is missing. The sample consists of 150,000 to 200,000 clones, 63% of them appearing once. Study results and limitations: A moderate, significant TCRB CDR3 shortening appeared in type 1 diabetes across four CD4+ subsets. VDJ junctions sequenced from type 1 diabetes patients showed fewer insertions and more deletions.

Staining for CD45RO/CCR7/CD25/CD127/CD95/CD27 allowed sorting of CD4+ naive, central memory, regulatory and stem cell-like memory cells. Every sorted population was more than 95% pure. Sequencing used naive CD4+ T cells from blood. The chain carries TRBV27 and TRBJ1-2; D uncertain. The clonotype comes from a man younger than 45 with type 1 diabetes. DNA for the CDR3: TGTGCCAGCAGTGCGTCTAACTATGGCTACACCTTC. Translation gives CASSASNYGYTF.